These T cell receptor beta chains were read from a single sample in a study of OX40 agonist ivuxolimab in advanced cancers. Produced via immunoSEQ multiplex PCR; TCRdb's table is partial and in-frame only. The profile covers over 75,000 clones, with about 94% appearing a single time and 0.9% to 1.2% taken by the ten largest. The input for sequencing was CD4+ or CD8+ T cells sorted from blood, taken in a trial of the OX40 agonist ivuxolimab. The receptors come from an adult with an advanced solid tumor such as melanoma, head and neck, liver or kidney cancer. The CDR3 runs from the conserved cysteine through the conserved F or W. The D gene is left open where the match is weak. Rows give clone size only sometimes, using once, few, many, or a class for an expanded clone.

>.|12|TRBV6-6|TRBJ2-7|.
CASSPVGDEQYF
TGTGCCAGCAGTCCAGTCGGGGACGAGCAGTACTTC
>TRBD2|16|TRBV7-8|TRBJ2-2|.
CASSLSGGTYTGELFF
TGTGCCAGCAGCTTGTCGGGAGGAACCTACACCGGGGAGCTGTTTTTT
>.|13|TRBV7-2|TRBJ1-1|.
CASSLVGATEAFF
TGTGCCAGCAGCTTAGTGGGTGCCACTGAAGCTTTCTTT
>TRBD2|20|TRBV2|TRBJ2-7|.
CASINPPGAGKGVSRNEQYF
TGTGCCAGCATCAACCCCCCAGGAGCGGGGAAAGGGGTTAGCAGAAACGAGCAGTACTTC
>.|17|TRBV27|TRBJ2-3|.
CASSLEGLPPGTDTQYF
TGTGCCAGCAGTTTGGAAGGACTTCCACCGGGCACAGATACGCAGTATTTT
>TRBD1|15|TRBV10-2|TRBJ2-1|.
CASSLRDRGSNEQFF
TGCGCCAGCAGTCTCCGGGACAGGGGTTCCAATGAGCAGTTCTTC
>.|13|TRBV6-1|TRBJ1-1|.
CASSDRAPAEAFF
TGTGCCAGCAGTGATCGAGCCCCGGCTGAAGCTTTCTTT
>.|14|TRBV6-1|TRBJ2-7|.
CASTKPGEAYEQYF
TGTGCCAGCACCAAACCTGGGGAGGCCTACGAGCAGTACTTC
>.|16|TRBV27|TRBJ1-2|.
CASSLSGGFSVVPYTF
TGTGCCAGCAGTTTATCAGGGGGATTCAGTGTGGTGCCCTACACCTTC
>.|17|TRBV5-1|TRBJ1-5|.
CASSLRPQGIGNQPQHF
TGCGCCAGCAGCCTTAGACCTCAGGGAATAGGCAATCAGCCCCAGCATTTT
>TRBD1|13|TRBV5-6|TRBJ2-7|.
CASSLRDSYEQYF
TGTGCCAGCAGCCTACGGGACAGTTACGAGCAGTACTTC
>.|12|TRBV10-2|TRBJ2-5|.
CASSEQGETQYF
TGCGCCAGCAGTGAGCAGGGAGAGACCCAGTACTTC
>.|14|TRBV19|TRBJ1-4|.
CASRGDSTNEKLFF
TGTGCCAGTAGGGGAGATTCAACTAATGAAAAACTGTTTTTT
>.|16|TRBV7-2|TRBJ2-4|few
CASSFLGNLAKNIQYF
TGTGCCAGCAGCTTTCTGGGGAACCTAGCCAAAAACATTCAGTACTTC
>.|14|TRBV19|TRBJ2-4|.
CATTSGIAKNIQYF
TGTGCCACAACCTCCGGGATAGCCAAAAACATTCAGTACTTC
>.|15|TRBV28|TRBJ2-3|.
CASSPILPTADTQYF
TGTGCCAGCAGTCCTATTCTACCCACCGCAGATACGCAGTATTTT
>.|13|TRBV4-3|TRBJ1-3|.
CASSQGFGNTIYF
TGCGCCAGCAGCCAAGGGTTTGGGAACACCATATATTTT
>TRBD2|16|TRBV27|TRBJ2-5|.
CASSPLGGRDRETQYF
TGTGCCAGCAGTCCCCTAGGCGGGAGGGATCGAGAGACCCAGTACTTC
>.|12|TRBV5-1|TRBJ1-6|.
CASSLGGEDLHF
TGCGCCAGCAGCTTAGGCGGCGAGGACCTCCACTTT
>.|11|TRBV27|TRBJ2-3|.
CASSWSDTQYF
TGTGCCAGCAGTTGGTCAGATACGCAGTATTTT
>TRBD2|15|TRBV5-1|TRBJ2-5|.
CASSPDGGRGETQYF
TGCGCCAGCAGCCCGGACGGCGGGAGAGGGGAGACCCAGTACTTC
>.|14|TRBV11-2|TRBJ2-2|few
CASSSGTLTGELFF
TGTGCCAGCAGCTCCGGGACGCTCACCGGGGAGCTGTTTTTT
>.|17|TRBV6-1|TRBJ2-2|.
CASSAPPGQANTGELFF
TGTGCCAGCAGTGCCCCCCCAGGTCAGGCGAACACCGGGGAGCTGTTTTTT
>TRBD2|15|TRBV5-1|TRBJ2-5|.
CASSSAGTRQEAQYF
TGCGCCAGCAGCTCGGCCGGGACTAGACAAGAGGCCCAGTACTTC
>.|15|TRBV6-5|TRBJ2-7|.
CAIRDLGASSYEQYF
TGTGCCATCAGGGATCTAGGGGCGAGCTCCTACGAGCAGTACTTC
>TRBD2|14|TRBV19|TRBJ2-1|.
CASSPQAGYNEQFF
TGTGCCAGTAGTCCTCAAGCGGGATACAATGAGCAGTTCTTC
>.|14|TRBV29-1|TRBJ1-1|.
CSVVSMGMNTEAFF
TGCAGCGTTGTTTCGATGGGAATGAACACTGAAGCTTTCTTT
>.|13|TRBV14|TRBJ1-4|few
CASSHLPDEKLFF
TGTGCCAGCAGCCACCTTCCCGATGAAAAACTGTTTTTT
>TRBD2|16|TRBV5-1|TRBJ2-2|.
CASSPRAGGNTGELFF
TGCGCCAGCAGCCCCAGGGCGGGAGGGAACACCGGGGAGCTGTTTTTT
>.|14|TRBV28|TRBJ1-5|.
CASSLPNSNQPQHF
TGTGCCAGCAGTTTACCGAATAGCAATCAGCCCCAGCATTTT
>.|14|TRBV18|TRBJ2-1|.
CASSPNAGYNEQFF
TGTGCCAGCTCACCTAACGCCGGATACAATGAGCAGTTCTTC
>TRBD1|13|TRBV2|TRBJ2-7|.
CASRGQGPYEQYF
TGTGCCAGCAGAGGACAGGGCCCCTACGAGCAGTACTTC
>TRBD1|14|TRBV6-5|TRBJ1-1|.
CASRTQGLAPEAFF
TGTGCCAGCAGGACACAGGGGCTCGCTCCTGAAGCTTTCTTT
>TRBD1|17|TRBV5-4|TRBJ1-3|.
CASSEFGTGLEGNTIYF
TGTGCCAGCAGCGAATTCGGGACAGGGCTAGAAGGAAACACCATATATTTT
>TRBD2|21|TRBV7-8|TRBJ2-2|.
CASSLASLRGGTSGRTGELFF
TGTGCCAGCAGCTTAGCCTCCCTCCGGGGAGGAACTAGCGGGAGGACCGGGGAGCTGTTTTTT
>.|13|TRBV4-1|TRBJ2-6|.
CASNPGWANVLTF
TGCGCCAGCAACCCGGGATGGGCCAACGTCCTGACTTTC
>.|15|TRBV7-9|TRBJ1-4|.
CASSPRASTNEKLFF
TGTGCCAGCAGCCCGCGAGCGTCAACTAATGAAAAACTGTTTTTT
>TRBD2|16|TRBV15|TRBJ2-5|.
CATSRDSLAGQETQYF
TGTGCCACCAGCAGAGATAGCCTAGCGGGACAAGAGACCCAGTACTTC
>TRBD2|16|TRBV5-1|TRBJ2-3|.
CARPTSGAPGTDTQYF
TGCGCCAGACCCACTAGCGGCGCCCCTGGGACAGATACGCAGTATTTT
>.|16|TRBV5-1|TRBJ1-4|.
CASSPGVGRNNEKLFF
TGCGCCAGCAGCCCGGGGGTGGGAAGAAATAATGAAAAACTGTTTTTT
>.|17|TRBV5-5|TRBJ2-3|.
CASSLGWGQRSTDTQYF
TGTGCCAGCAGCCTGGGTTGGGGCCAGCGGAGCACAGATACGCAGTATTTT
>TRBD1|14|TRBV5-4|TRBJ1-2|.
CASNRDRSNYGYTF
TGTGCCAGCAACCGGGACAGGTCTAACTATGGCTACACCTTC
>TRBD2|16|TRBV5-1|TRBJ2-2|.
CASSLISGTSIGELFF
TGCGCCAGCAGCTTGATTAGCGGGACCAGCATCGGGGAGCTGTTTTTT
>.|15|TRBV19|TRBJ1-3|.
CASSGGLSSGNTIYF
TGTGCCAGTAGTGGGGGACTTAGCTCTGGAAACACCATATATTTT
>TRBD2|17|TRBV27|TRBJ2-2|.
CASSMGTSGMSSGELFF
TGTGCCAGCAGTATGGGGACTAGCGGGATGAGTTCCGGGGAGCTGTTTTTT
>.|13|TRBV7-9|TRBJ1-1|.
CASSLMEHTEAFF
TGTGCCAGCAGCTTGATGGAGCACACTGAAGCTTTCTTT
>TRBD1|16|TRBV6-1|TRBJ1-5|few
CASSGRQGLRNQPQHF
TGTGCCAGCAGTGGAAGACAGGGGTTGCGCAATCAGCCCCAGCATTTT
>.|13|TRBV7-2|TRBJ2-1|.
CASSLKSGFEQFF
TGTGCCAGCAGCTTAAAGTCAGGCTTCGAGCAGTTCTTC
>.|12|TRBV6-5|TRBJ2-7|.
CASSELFYEQYF
TGTGCCAGCAGTGAACTGTTCTACGAGCAGTACTTC
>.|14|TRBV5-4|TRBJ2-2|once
CASSFTTNTGELFF
TGTGCCAGCAGCTTTACTACGAACACCGGGGAGCTGTTTTTT
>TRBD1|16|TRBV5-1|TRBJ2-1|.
CASSPGDRSAYNEQFF
TGCGCCAGCAGCCCAGGGGACAGGAGCGCCTACAATGAGCAGTTCTTC
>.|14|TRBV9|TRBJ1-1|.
CASSVGGEGTEAFF
TGTGCCAGCAGCGTTGGGGGGGAAGGAACTGAAGCTTTCTTT
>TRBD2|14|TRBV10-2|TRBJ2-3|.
CASRRRLAGDTQYF
TGCGCCAGCAGGCGGCGACTAGCGGGAGATACGCAGTATTTT
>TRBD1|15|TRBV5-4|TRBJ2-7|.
CASSLRATGTYEQYF
TGTGCCAGCAGCTTGAGGGCGACAGGGACCTACGAGCAGTACTTC
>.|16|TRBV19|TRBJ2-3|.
CASSIWGGASTDTQYF
TGTGCCAGTAGTATTTGGGGCGGCGCTAGCACAGATACGCAGTATTTT
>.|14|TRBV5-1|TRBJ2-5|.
CASSLNGFQETQYF
TGCGCCAGCAGCTTGAACGGTTTCCAAGAGACCCAGTACTTC
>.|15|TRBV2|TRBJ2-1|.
CASSELRGPYNEQFF
TGTGCCAGCAGTGAATTGCGGGGCCCCTACAATGAGCAGTTCTTC
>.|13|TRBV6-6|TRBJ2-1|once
CASSSDYYNEQFF
TGTGCCAGCAGTTCGGACTACTACAATGAGCAGTTCTTC
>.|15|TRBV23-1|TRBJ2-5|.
CASSQEAGDGKTQYF
TGCGCCAGCAGTCAGGAAGCAGGGGATGGTAAGACCCAGTACTTC
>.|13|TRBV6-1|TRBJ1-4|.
CASTPRTDQKLFF
TGTGCCAGCACCCCCCGGACGGACCAAAAACTGTTTTTT